This T cell receptor (beta chain) was obtained from a study of technical replicates of blood from several donors. From germline, CDR1 is KGHSH and CDR2 LQKENI. This CDR3 is 12 amino acids long. J gave up 3 bases and V 10 bases, and 5 bases lay outside the gene matches. TCRdb's copy holds only in-frame clones and misses some; the assay was immunoSEQ multiplex PCR. In the table there are around 72,000 clones, around 94% of which are singletons. The V call is TRBV18, the J call TRBJ1-1, with 7 bases fitting TRBD1. This sequence was found in a human donor in good health. Sequencing input: T cells isolated from PBMCs. CDR3 protein: CATGTDYTEAFF. CDR3 nucleotides: TGTGCCACCGGGACAGACTACACTGAAGCTTTCTTT.